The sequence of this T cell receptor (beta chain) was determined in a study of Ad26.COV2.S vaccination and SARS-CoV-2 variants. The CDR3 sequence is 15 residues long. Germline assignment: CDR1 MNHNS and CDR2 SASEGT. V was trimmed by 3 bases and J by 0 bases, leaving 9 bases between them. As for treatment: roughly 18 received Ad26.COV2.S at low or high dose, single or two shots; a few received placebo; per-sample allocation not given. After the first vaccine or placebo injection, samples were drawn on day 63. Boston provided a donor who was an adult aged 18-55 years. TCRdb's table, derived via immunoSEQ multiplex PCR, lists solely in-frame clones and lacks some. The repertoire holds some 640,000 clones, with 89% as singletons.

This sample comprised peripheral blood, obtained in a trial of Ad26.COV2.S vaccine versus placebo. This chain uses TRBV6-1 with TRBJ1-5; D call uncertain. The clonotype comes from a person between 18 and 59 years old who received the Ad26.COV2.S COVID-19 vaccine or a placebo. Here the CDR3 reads CASSDQSFSNQPQHF. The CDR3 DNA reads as TGTGCCAGCAGTGACCAGAGCTTTAGCAATCAGCCCCAGCATTTT.